This entry lists 26 T cell receptor beta chains sequenced from one sample in a study of CD8+CD57+ T cells in acquired aplastic anemia. The use of genomic DNA as template underpinned the TCR beta VDJ and CDR3 profiling. A single record per CDR3 protein comes from TCRdb applying MiXCR to the reads. The sample yields roughly 300,000 distinct CDR3 sequences, 45% to 65% seen once. Sequencing input: sorted CD4+, CD8+, or CD8+CD57+ T cells (not recorded which) from PBMCs. The receptors come from a human donor with severe aplastic anemia or a healthy control (not recorded which).

This clonotype has a single count. This chain connects TRBV25-1 to TRBJ1-5, with D possibly being TRBD1 (5 bases). Germline lookup yields CDR1 MGHDK and CDR2 SYGVNS. The CDR3 runs 16 residues. The V and J ends lost 5 bases and 2 bases respectively, with 16 bases between them. The CDR3 region has the DNA TGTGCCAGCAGTTTTTCGGCAGGGTTTGGCAATCAGCCCCAGCATTTT. Protein product: CASSFSAGFGNQPQHF.

The chain employs TRBV7-3 and TRBJ2-7, with D possibly matching TRBD2 (5 bases). The V and J ends lost 11 bases and 0 bases respectively, with 26 bases between them. Germline-derived CDR1 and CDR2 are SGHTA and FQGTGA. The CDR3 runs to 17 residues. The CDR3 DNA reads TGTGCCTGGAGTGGGGAGAATTTAAAGGCCCGCTCCTACGAGCAGTACTTC. It is translated as CAWSGENLKARSYEQYF.

As to this clonotype: The junction departs from the called germline gene at one end, perhaps through a read error. V usage is TRBV2 and J usage is TRBJ2-2, with 12 bases matching TRBD2. Germline loops: CDR1 SNHLY, CDR2 FYNNEI. There are 18 residues in the CDR3. This CDR3 is CAISESVGLAGGHGELFF. The CDR3, as DNA: TGTGCCATCAGTGAAAGCGTGGGGCTAGCGGGAGGGCACGGGGAGCTGTTTTTT.

This clonotype was observed many times. The chain employs TRBV11-2 and TRBJ1-1; 7 positions match TRBD1. Germline assignment: CDR1 SGHAT and CDR2 FQNNGV. The CDR3 runs 16 residues. The V gene end was trimmed by 2 bases and the J gene end by 7 bases; junction bases not matched to a gene: 13. CDR3 sequence: CASSLIIGQAAVEAFF. CDR3 coding DNA: TGTGCCAGCAGCTTAATTATTGGACAGGCGGCAGTTGAAGCTTTCTTT.

This clonotype was observed a few times. The genes are TRBV7-3 and TRBJ2-1; 9 nucleotides agree with TRBD2. The CDR3 contains 14 residues. Trimming removed 0 bases from V and 6 bases from J; junction bases left unmatched: 0. From germline, CDR1 is SGHTA and CDR2 FQGTGA. In nucleotides, the CDR3 is TGTGCCAGCAGCTTAACGGGACTAGCCAATGAGCAGTTCTTC. It encodes CASSLTGLANEQFF.

Of note for this clonotype: One junction end does not reproduce the germline sequence, and a read error may be involved. V gene TRBV7-2 combines with J gene TRBJ1-2; D might be TRBD1 (5 bases). This CDR3 spans 15 amino acids. The germline CDR1 and CDR2 sequences are SGHTA and FQGNSA. The DNA of the CDR3 is TGTGCCAGCAGCTTAGAACCGGGGCAGGGTCTTGGCTACGCCTTC. Translating gives CASSLEPGQGLGYAF. Variable domain in full (rest from reference TRBV7-2 and TRBJ1-2): GAGVSQSPSNKVTEKGKDVELRCDPISGHTALYWYRQSLGQGLEFLIYFQGNSAPDKSGLPSDRFSAERTGGSVSTLTIQRTQQEDSAVYLCASSLEPGQGLGYAFGSGTRLTVV.

This clonotype was picked up a small number of times. The chain links TRBV4-3 to TRBJ1-6; D is unresolved. V was clipped by 0 bases and J by 6 bases, with 12 bases between them. Germline CDR1 is LGHNA and CDR2 is YSLEER. The CDR3 covers 16 residues. CDR3 bases: TGCGCCAGCAGCCAAGAGGTGCCAGGATTTAATTCACCCCTCCACTTT. This codes for CASSQEVPGFNSPLHF.

This clonotype turned up a few times. The chain recombines TRBV20-1 with TRBJ1-1; D is uncertain. The ends were cut back, 3 bases at V and 2 bases at J, with 10 bases in the middle. Germline CDR1 DFQATT, CDR2 SNEGSKA (reference sequence). The CDR3 contains 13 residues. CDR3 loop: CSASGLFNTEAFF. CDR3 nucleotide sequence: TGCAGTGCTAGTGGCCTATTCAACACTGAAGCTTTCTTT.

The gene calls are TRBV14 and TRBJ1-2; D ambiguous. CDR3 length equals 14 residues. The V gene lost 1 base and the J gene lost 3 bases, with 9 bases spanning the gap. CDR1 is SGHDN, CDR2 FVKESK, per germline. CDR3: CASSQASGYYGYTF. CDR3 DNA sequence: TGTGCCAGCAGCCAAGCTTCCGGGTACTATGGCTACACCTTC. The complete variable domain, with remaining parts taken from reference TRBV14 and TRBJ1-2, reads EAGVTQFPSHSVIEKGQTVTLRCDPISGHDNLYWYRRVMGKEIKFLLHFVKESKQDESGMPNNRFLAERTGGTYSTLKVQPAELEDSGVYFCASSQASGYYGYTFGSGTRLTVV.

This clonotype turned up a few times. This rearrangement joins TRBV28 to TRBJ1-5; D is uncertain. V lost 5 bases, J lost 6 bases, and 14 bases lay in between. The V gene's germline CDR1 is MDHEN and CDR2 SYDVKM. CDR3 length: 14 amino acids. The CDR3 reads CASSTTLGIQPQHF. The CDR3 DNA reads as TGTGCCAGCAGTACGACCCTAGGGATTCAGCCCCAGCATTTT.

The chain combines TRBV29-1 with TRBJ2-7, with D unresolved. The germline gives CDR1 SQVTM, CDR2 ANQGSEA. The CDR3 covers 12 residues. V dropped 6 bases and J dropped 3 bases, with 12 bases sitting between them. The CDR3 loop is CSVPRYLYEQYF. The CDR3 nucleotides read TGCAGCGTCCCGCGTTACCTCTACGAGCAGTACTTC.

This clonotype was counted once. It is likely a read error, because the conserved phenylalanine at the end of the CDR3 is missing. This chain links TRBV7-9 with TRBJ1-1; 8 positions agree with TRBD1. There are 14 residues in the CDR3. Trimming at V came to 1 base and at J to 5 bases, leaving 3 bases not matched to a gene. Germline CDR1 reads SEHNR; CDR2 reads FQNEAQ (reference sequence). The CDR3 DNA sequence: TGTGCCAGCAGCTTAGTAACAGGGGGAACTGAAGCTTTCTCT. It specifies CASSLVTGGTEAFS.

The chain has TRBV7-8 and TRBJ1-3; D possibly corresponds to TRBD1 (6 bases). Germline values: CDR1 SGHVS, CDR2 FQNEAQ. This CDR3 is built from 15 residues. V lost 0 bases and J lost 8, with 14 bases in between. CDR3 DNA: TGTGCCAGCAGCTTAGCGTTCACAGGGTACTACACCATATATTTT. Translating gives CASSLAFTGYYTIYF.

This clonotype was recorded a few times. The rearrangement joins TRBV2 to TRBJ2-7; 7 bases line up with TRBD2. Germline CDR1 is SNHLY and CDR2 is FYNNEI. This CDR3 spans 14 amino acids. The J segment lost 6 bases and the V segment lost 1 base, leaving 6 bases of the junction unmatched. The CDR3 loop is CASSEVGGLGEQYF. In DNA, the CDR3 is TGTGCCAGCAGTGAAGTGGGAGGGCTGGGCGAGCAGTACTTC.

This clonotype was counted many times. The chain recombines TRBV4-2 with TRBJ1-2; maybe TRBD1 (5 bases). This CDR3 has 14 amino acids. Trimming removed 2 bases from V and 6 bases from J, with 13 bases in between. The germline gives CDR1 LGHNA, CDR2 YNFKEQ. The CDR3 bases are TGTGCCAGCAGCCAATTGGGACGGTCTGATGGCTACACCTTC. Translating it yields CASSQLGRSDGYTF.

This clonotype was detected a few times. In nucleotides, the CDR3 is TGTGCCAGTACCTCACCAGGGACCGGGGAGCTGTTTTTT. Its protein product is CASTSPGTGELFF. The genes are TRBV19 and TRBJ2-2; maybe TRBD1 (5 bases). Germline V gene lookup returns CDR1 LNHDA and CDR2 SQIVND (reference sequence). The CDR3 consists of 13 residues. The V gene lost 7 bases and the J gene lost 5 bases, with 11 bases spanning the gap.

This chain links TRBV12-3 or TRBV12-4 with TRBJ2-2, with D possibly being TRBD1 or TRBD2 (6 bases each). Trimming left V 9 bases short and J 11 bases short, with 16 bases between. This CDR3 contains 12 residues. The CDR3 DNA is TGTGCCAGTCGGAGGGGGGCGGGAGAGCTGTTTTTT. Its translation is CASRRGAGELFF.

V and J are TRBV2 and TRBJ1-2; 7 positions match TRBD1. This CDR3 spans 15 amino acids. Germline CDR1 and CDR2: SNHLY and FYNNEI. With V trimmed by 0 bases and J by 8 bases, 9 bases remained unmatched. This CDR3 reads CASSEALKGAEGYTF. Written as DNA, the CDR3 is TGTGCCAGCAGTGAAGCGCTAAAGGGGGCGGAAGGCTACACCTTC.

The chain links TRBV5-1 to TRBJ2-1, with TRBD2 matching 10 bases. The CDR3 extends over 19 amino acids. The germline CDR1 and CDR2 sequences are SGHRS and YFSETQ. Losses at the gene ends were 2 bases for V and 7 bases for J; bases not matched to a gene: 18. Here the CDR3 DNA reads TGCGCCAGCAGCTTAGACAAGGGGACAGCGGGAGGGCCTTGGAATGAGCAGTTCTTC. Amino acids: CASSLDKGTAGGPWNEQFF.

This rearrangement joins TRBV7-2 to TRBJ1-2, with 9 bases lining up with TRBD1. Trimming removed 0 bases from V and 1 base from J; junction bases left unmatched: 3. The CDR3 totals 16 residues. Germline V CDR1 and CDR2: SGHTA, FQGNSA. CDR3 DNA sequence: TGTGCCAGCAGCTTAGCCGGGACAGGGATTAACTATGGCTACACCTTC. Its translation is CASSLAGTGINYGYTF.

This clonotype was detected many times. The V gene is TRBV20-1, the J gene TRBJ1-6; D is undetermined. Looked up from germline, CDR1 is DFQATT and CDR2 is SNEGSKA (reference sequence). V was pared by 5 bases and J by 10 bases, with 9 bases between. The CDR3 runs to 11 residues. The CDR3 coding sequence is TGCAGTGCTCGGGTGAGCTCACCCCTCCACTTT. Translated: CSARVSSPLHF.

Ten or more counts support this clonotype. The chain uses TRBV19 and TRBJ2-1; tentatively, D is TRBD1 (6 bases). Germline lookup yields CDR1 LNHDA and CDR2 SQIVND (reference sequence). V was pared by 5 bases and J by 0 bases, with 17 bases between. CDR3 length equals 17 residues. The chain's CDR3 is CASSAWTVPSSYNEQFF. DNA for the CDR3: TGTGCCAGTAGTGCCTGGACAGTTCCCAGCTCCTACAATGAGCAGTTCTTC.

The rearrangement uses TRBV19 and TRBJ1-2; D gene ambiguous. The CDR3 is made up of 12 amino acids. The V end was cut by 7 bases, the J end by 7 bases, with 13 bases between. Per germline, CDR1 LNHDA and CDR2 SQIVND (reference sequence). The DNA of the CDR3 is TGTGCCAGTAACACAGCCGAGGCTGGCTACACCTTC. Translation gives CASNTAEAGYTF. Complete variable domain (other parts from reference TRBV19 and TRBJ1-2): DGGITQSPKYLFRKEGQNVTLSCEQNLNHDAMYWYRQDPGQGLRLIYYSQIVNDFQKGDIAEGYSVSREKKESFPLTVTSAQKNPTAFYLCASNTAEAGYTFGSGTRLTVV.

The chain combines TRBV7-3 with TRBJ1-4; D is possibly TRBD1 (5 bases). The CDR3 consists of 16 residues. Germline-derived CDR1 and CDR2 are SGHTA and FQGTGA. V was clipped by 0 bases and J by 8 bases, with 16 bases between them. The CDR3: CASSLTAAGLGEKLFF. For the CDR3, the DNA is TGTGCCAGCAGCTTAACCGCGGCAGGGCTGGGGGAAAAACTGTTTTTT.

This clonotype is a singleton in its sample. At one end the junction does not follow the germline gene, possibly because of a read error. The chain carries TRBV20-1 and TRBJ2-2, with TRBD2 matching over 9 bases. The CDR3 contains 16 residues. Germline CDR1 reads DFQATT; CDR2 reads SNEGSKA (reference sequence). The CDR3 protein is CSARSPTSGGSGELFF. Here the CDR3 DNA reads TGCAGCGCTAGATCTCCGACTAGCGGCGGTTCCGGGGAGCTGTTTTTT.

Ten or more counts support this clonotype. This sequence joins TRBV5-4 and TRBJ2-2; TRBD2 agrees at 7 bases. V shed 0 bases, J shed 6 bases, and the junction held 5 bases outside the gene matches. Germline-derived CDR1 and CDR2 are SGHNT and YYREEE (reference sequence). This CDR3 has 15 residues. The CDR3 DNA follows: TGTGCCAGCAGCTTGGACGGTGGGGGGGCCGGGGAGCTGTTTTTT. It is translated as CASSLDGGGAGELFF.